This TCR beta chain appears in the sequencing data of a study of shared clonotypes between healthy human individuals. Study at large: Per-donor plates numbered three CD4 naive, three CD4 memory, two CD8 naive and one CD8 memory. Overall study findings and caveats: Even with large depth, rarefaction showed that sorted-subset sequencing was incomplete. All-four-donor shared clonotypes had higher generation probabilities than non-shared clonotypes did.

In the authors' workflow: ImmunoSEQ yielded junction-only sequences lacking quality scores, so filtering differed. Profiled with immunoSEQ multiplex PCR; TCRdb holds only in-frame clones, not every one. D and trimming come from the DNA, and the V and J calls and clone size come from that table. Of hundreds of thousands of clones listed, 73% are singletons. V lost 5 bases to trimming and J lost 4 bases, with 12 bases between them. This CDR3 has 14 residues. The germline gives CDR1 SGHTA, CDR2 FQGNSA. With respect to this clone: The target antigen is unknown.

This chain joins TRBV7-2 and TRBJ2-1, with D possibly matching TRBD1 (6 bases). This clonotype was sampled from a man aged 25-45 years in good health. The sample comprised memory CD4+ T cells sorted from blood. Subset given: CD45RA-negative fraction. DNA for the CDR3: TGTGCCAGCAGCCCTCGGGACAAATACAATGAGCAGTTCTTC. Translating it yields CASSPRDKYNEQFF.